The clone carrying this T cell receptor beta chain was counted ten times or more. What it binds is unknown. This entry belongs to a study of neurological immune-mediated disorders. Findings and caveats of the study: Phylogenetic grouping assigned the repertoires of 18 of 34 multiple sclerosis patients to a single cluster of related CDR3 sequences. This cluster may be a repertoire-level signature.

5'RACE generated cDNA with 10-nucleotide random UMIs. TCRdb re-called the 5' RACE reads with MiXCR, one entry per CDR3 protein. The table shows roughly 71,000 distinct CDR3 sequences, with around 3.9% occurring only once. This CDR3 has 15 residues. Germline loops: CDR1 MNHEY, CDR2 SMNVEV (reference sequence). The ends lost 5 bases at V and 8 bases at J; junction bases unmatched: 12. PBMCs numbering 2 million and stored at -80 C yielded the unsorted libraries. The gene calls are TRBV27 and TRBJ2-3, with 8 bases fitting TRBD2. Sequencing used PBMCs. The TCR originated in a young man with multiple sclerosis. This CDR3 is CASSPRGDHPATQYF. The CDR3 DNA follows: TGTGCCAGCAGTCCGCGGGGGGATCACCCAGCTACGCAGTATTTT.